The next 25 T cell receptor beta chains were all read from a single sample in a study of beta chain features in type 1 diabetes listed by TCRdb under 2018. The receptor library was made with the immunoSEQ multiplex PCR assay. The High Capacity cDNA Reverse Transcription Kit was used to reverse transcribe all of the isolated RNA, meaning that expressed TCRB transcripts were what got sequenced. What TCRdb holds here is the immuneACCESS table cut down to in-frame rearrangements. Part of the clones is not present; checked against another copy, under half of the missing clones reflect an unresolved V gene, and the others are unexplained. The sample table lists tens of thousands of clones, 51% of them with a count of one. Less than 2.5% of the sample goes to the ten largest clones. The sample comprised Tregs from blood. Read against the paper, the sample's cell subset or site label means: regulatory CD4+ T cells. All receptors come from a woman in her late teens or twenties in good health.

This clone was counted a few times. V usage is TRBV18 and J usage is TRBJ2-7; 9 bases line up with TRBD1. CDR3 length equals 13 residues. Trimming cost V 4 bases and J 7 bases; bases outside gene matches: 5. From germline, CDR1 is KGHSH and CDR2 LQKENI. The CDR3 DNA is TGTGCCAGCTCACTACGGACAGGGGATGAGCAGTACTTC. It is translated as CASSLRTGDEQYF.

The V call is TRBV10-3, the J call TRBJ2-5; 7 positions agree with TRBD2. The J call may be in error: the DNA end matches TRBJ2-7 better. The CDR3 contains 14 residues. The V gene's germline CDR1 is ENHRY and CDR2 SYGVKD. CDR3 in DNA: TGTGCCATCAGCCAAATTTTAGCGGGCCACGAGCAGTACTTC. This encodes CAISQILAGHEQYF.

This rearrangement joins TRBV7-9 to TRBJ2-1; 8 bases fit TRBD1. This CDR3 region has 13 residues. Unmatched junction bases numbered 4, after V lost 6 bases and J lost 6 bases. The germline CDR1 and CDR2 sequences are SEHNR and FQNEAQ (reference sequence). The DNA of the CDR3 is TGTGCCAGCAGGCGACAGGGGTTCAATGAGCAGTTCTTC. It is translated as CASRRQGFNEQFF. Supplemented by reference TRBV7-9 and TRBJ2-1, the full variable domain reads DTGVSQNPRHKITKRGQNVTFRCDPISEHNRLYWYRQTLGQGPEFLTYFQNEAQLEKSRLLSDRFSAERPKGSFSTLEIQRTEQGDSAMYLCASRRQGFNEQFFGPGTRLTVL.

The table lists this clone with a few counts. V gene TRBV7-9 combines with J gene TRBJ2-1; the match to TRBD2 covers 9 bases. V dropped 5 bases and J dropped 6; count of bases not matched to a gene: 5. The CDR3 runs 14 residues. Germline V gives CDR1 SEHNR, CDR2 FQNEAQ (reference sequence). This CDR3 reads CASSPGTSLNEQFF. Written as DNA, the CDR3 is TGTGCCAGCAGCCCCGGGACTAGCCTCAATGAGCAGTTCTTC.

The rearrangement links TRBV2 to TRBJ2-5; the D gene is possibly TRBD1 (6 bases). The end of the DNA is better explained by TRBJ2-7, so the J call may be wrong. This CDR3 is 14 amino acids long. Per the germline V gene, CDR1 is SNHLY and CDR2 is FYNNEI. The CDR3 DNA reads TGTGCCAGCAGTGACAGGGACAAGATTTACGAGCAGTACTTC. Encoded protein: CASSDRDKIYEQYF.

This chain links TRBV5-4 with TRBJ2-3; maybe TRBD2 (6 bases). The CDR3 spans 16 residues. Germline lookup yields CDR1 SGHNT and CDR2 YYREEE (reference sequence). V was clipped by 0 bases and J by 0 bases, with 11 bases between them. DNA of the CDR3: TGTGCCAGCAGCTTGGTGGCGACTAGAAGCACAGATACGCAGTATTTT. This codes for CASSLVATRSTDTQYF. Complete variable domain (other parts from reference TRBV5-4 and TRBJ2-3): ETGVTQSPTHLIKTRGQQVTLRCSSQSGHNTVSWYQQALGQGPQFIFQYYREEENGRGNFPPRFSGLQFPNYSSELNVNALELDDSALYLCASSLVATRSTDTQYFGPGTRLTVL.

The chain employs TRBV7-2 and TRBJ2-1; 7 positions match TRBD2. The CDR3 extends over 16 amino acids. Trimming removed 5 bases from V and 4 bases from J; junction bases left unmatched: 11. Germline V gives CDR1 SGHTA, CDR2 FQGNSA. The CDR3, as DNA: TGTGCCAGCAGCGCCTATCAGATAGCGGGTTACAATGAGCAGTTCTTC. Its protein product is CASSAYQIAGYNEQFF.

The chain couples TRBV7-2 to TRBJ2-1, with TRBD1 matching 8 bases. The V and J ends lost 1 base and 6 bases, in that order; junction bases with no gene match: 5. The germline V gene encodes CDR1 SGHTA and CDR2 FQGNSA. The CDR3 length is 15 residues. CDR3 in amino acids: CASSLGQGRGNEQFF. The DNA for the CDR3 is TGTGCCAGCAGCTTAGGACAGGGGCGCGGCAATGAGCAGTTCTTC.

The chain recombines TRBV4-1 with TRBJ1-2; TRBD1 might be the D (6 bases). This CDR3 spans 16 amino acids. In germline, CDR1 is MGHRA, CDR2 YSYEKL. Trimming left V 2 bases short and J 0 bases short, with 13 bases between. CDR3 region: CASSQKTGLSNYGYTF. As DNA, the CDR3 is TGCGCCAGCAGCCAAAAAACAGGGTTATCTAACTATGGCTACACCTTC.

The chain joins TRBV4-1 to TRBJ2-5, with a tentative D call TRBD2 (5 bases). The CDR3 totals 15 residues. Per germline, CDR1 MGHRA and CDR2 YSYEKL. Trimming took off 0 bases at V and 5 bases at J, with 13 bases between the two ends. CDR3 sequence: CASSQEIRERETQYF. DNA for the CDR3: TGCGCCAGCAGCCAAGAGATCCGGGAAAGGGAGACCCAGTACTTC.

The genes are TRBV7-8 and TRBJ2-2; a weak D match, TRBD1 (5 bases). Germline V gene data show CDR1 as SGHVS and CDR2 as FQNEAQ. V was shortened by 1 base and J by 5 bases, with 11 bases between the two germline ends. There are 15 residues in the CDR3. The CDR3 protein is CASSLGGSRTGELFF. The CDR3 DNA follows: TGTGCCAGCAGCTTAGGGGGCTCGAGAACCGGGGAGCTGTTTTTT.

The sample holds a few counts of this clone. The identical CDR3 is also encoded by other nucleotide sequences in the sample. The chain combines TRBV7-2 with TRBJ2-1; tentatively, D is TRBD1 (6 bases). Germline lookup yields CDR1 SGHTA and CDR2 FQGNSA. The CDR3 has 15 amino acids. Trimming shortened V by 6 bases and J by 5 bases, and 17 bases separated the two germline ends. CDR3 residues: CASRFTGLEDNEQFF. The CDR3 DNA follows: TGTGCCAGCAGATTCACAGGGTTGGAGGACAATGAGCAGTTCTTC.

There are a few counts of this clone. The chain couples TRBV29-1 to TRBJ1-1; D is ambiguous. Trimming took off 3 bases at V and 5 bases at J, with 13 bases between the two ends. The CDR3 sequence is 13 residues long. Germline-derived CDR1 and CDR2 are SQVTM and ANQGSEA. This CDR3 is CSVDRAGGTEAFF. CDR3 sequence (DNA): TGCAGCGTTGATCGGGCGGGTGGAACTGAAGCTTTCTTT. Using reference TRBV29-1 and TRBJ1-1 for the parts outside the CDR3, the full variable domain is SAVISQKPSRDICQRGTSLTIQCQVDSQVTMMFWYRQQPGQSLTLIATANQGSEATYESGFVIDKFPISRPNLTFSTLTVSNMSPEDSSIYLCSVDRAGGTEAFFGQGTRLTVV.

The chain employs TRBV4-1 and TRBJ1-2; D not resolved. Germline CDR1 is MGHRA and CDR2 is YSYEKL. This CDR3 is 14 amino acids long. V lost 4 bases and J lost 0, with 9 bases in between. CDR3 in amino acids: CASSPPGANYGYTF. Here the CDR3 DNA reads TGCGCCAGCAGCCCACCGGGAGCTAACTATGGCTACACCTTC.

This clone has a handful of counts. V gene TRBV27 combines with J gene TRBJ1-5, with D maybe TRBD1 (6 bases). The ends were cut back, 6 bases at V and 4 bases at J, with 10 bases in the middle. The CDR3 spans 13 residues. Germline CDR1 and CDR2: MNHEY and SMNVEV (reference sequence). The CDR3 DNA follows: TGTGCCAGCAGGCTAACAGGGAATCAGCCCCAGCATTTT. Its translation: CASRLTGNQPQHF.

This clone occurred a few times. The gene calls are TRBV5-5 and TRBJ2-3, with 7 bases fitting TRBD2. Germline V CDR1 and CDR2: SGHKS, YYEKEE (reference sequence). The CDR3 totals 16 residues. Germline trimming cut 0 bases from V and 0 bases from J; bases unmatched to any gene: 4. CDR3 amino acids: CASSLGLAASTDTQYF. CDR3 sequence (DNA): TGTGCCAGCAGCTTGGGACTAGCCGCCAGCACAGATACGCAGTATTTT.

The chain is built from TRBV10-3 and TRBJ1-1; no clear D. Deletions cut 3 bases from V and 0 bases from J, with 8 bases between. Germline loops: CDR1 ENHRY, CDR2 SYGVKD. The CDR3 spans 14 residues. CDR3: CAISEEELNTEAFF. The DNA of the CDR3 is TGTGCCATCAGTGAAGAGGAACTGAACACTGAAGCTTTCTTT.

The chain uses TRBV5-1 and TRBJ1-1; tentative D call: TRBD1 (5 bases). Germline assignment: CDR1 SGHRS and CDR2 YFSETQ. V lost 2 bases and J 1 base, leaving 9 bases between the germline ends. The CDR3 length is 14 residues. The CDR3 coding sequence is TGCGCCAGCAGCTTTCAGGGAAGGAACACTGAAGCTTTCTTT. It translates to CASSFQGRNTEAFF. Complete variable domain (other parts from reference TRBV5-1 and TRBJ1-1): KAGVTQTPRYLIKTRGQQVTLSCSPISGHRSVSWYQQTPGQGLQFLFEYFSETQRNKGNFPGRFSGRQFSNSRSEMNVSTLELGDSALYLCASSFQGRNTEAFFGQGTRLTVV.

There are a few counts of this clone. V is TRBV27 and J is TRBJ1-2, with D tentatively TRBD1 (5 bases). V dropped 2 bases and J dropped 1 base, with 11 bases sitting between them. The CDR3 loop spans 15 amino acids. Germline CDR1 is MNHEY and CDR2 is SMNVEV (reference sequence). The CDR3, as DNA: TGTGCCAGCAGTTTAATGCTGGGGGGTAACTATGGCTACACCTTC. Translating it yields CASSLMLGGNYGYTF.

V usage is TRBV6-5 and J usage is TRBJ1-5; the D gene is possibly TRBD1 (6 bases). The CDR3 is 13 amino acids. The V gene lost 7 bases and the J gene lost 9 bases, with 16 bases spanning the gap. Germline V lookup: CDR1 MNHEY, CDR2 SVGAGI. The CDR3 DNA sequence: TGTGCCAGCACAGCCAGGGGTATGGGGCCCCAGCATTTT. Translation: CASTARGMGPQHF.

In its sample, this clone was seen once. J is TRBJ1-2 and V is TRBV4-1; D remains ambiguous. The germline V gene encodes CDR1 MGHRA and CDR2 YSYEKL. The CDR3 is 14 amino acids. Trimming stripped 5 bases from V and 0 bases from J, with 10 bases between. The CDR3 DNA follows: TGCGCCAGCAGCTTAAGCTTCGCTAACTATGGCTACACCTTC. This codes for CASSLSFANYGYTF.

CDR3 DNA: TGTGCCAGCAGTTTTCGGGGTTTAGACTTCTACGAGCAGTACTTC. It codes for CASSFRGLDFYEQYF. This chain joins TRBV28 and TRBJ2-7; tentatively, D is TRBD2 (5 bases). V lost 3 bases, J lost 3 bases, and 15 bases lay in between. The CDR3 has 15 residues. Germline V gene sequence: CDR1 MDHEN, CDR2 SYDVKM.

The V and J genes are TRBV4-1 and TRBJ1-2; D might be TRBD1 (5 bases). V shed 1 base and J shed 4 bases, with 10 bases lying between them. The CDR3 contains 14 residues. Germline V gives CDR1 MGHRA, CDR2 YSYEKL. CDR3 nucleotide sequence: TGCGCCAGCAGCCAAGTGGAGACAGTCTATGGCTACACCTTC. Translated, it gives CASSQVETVYGYTF.

The chain has TRBV11-2 and TRBJ2-1, with D possibly TRBD2 on 6 matching bases. Trimming stripped 5 bases from V and 4 bases from J, with 6 bases between. The CDR3 is made up of 12 amino acids. Germline CDR1 reads SGHAT; CDR2 reads FQNNGV. For the CDR3, the DNA is TGTGCCAGCAGCCGGGAGTACAATGAGCAGTTCTTC. As protein: CASSREYNEQFF. Drawing the rest from reference TRBV11-2 and TRBJ2-1, the complete variable domain is EAGVAQSPRYKIIEKRQSVAFWCNPISGHATLYWYQQILGQGPKLLIQFQNNGVVDDSQLPKDRFSAERLKGVDSTLKIQPAKLEDSAVYLCASSREYNEQFFGPGTRLTVL.

This chain links TRBV6-6 with TRBJ1-1; no definite D call. The CDR3 consists of 15 residues. CDR1 MNHNY and CDR2 SVGAGI come from the germline V gene (reference sequence). Trimming shortened V by 0 bases and J by 0 bases, and 8 bases separated the two germline ends. CDR3 in DNA: TGTGCCAGCAGTTACTCCTCGGGGATGAACACTGAAGCTTTCTTT. This translates into CASSYSSGMNTEAFF.